This T cell receptor beta chain stems from a study of blood T cell repertoires in COVID-19. Overall study: From T cells, B-cell-depleted T cells, or PBMCs came the material, which was cDNA or gDNA.

This CDR3 is built from 17 residues. Germline CDR1 MNHEY, CDR2 SVGEGT. V lost 2 bases to trimming and J lost 4 bases; unmatched junction nucleotides: 12. Using immunoSEQ multiplex PCR, the repertoire was profiled, and TCRdb retains in-frame clones only, with some absent. The repertoire includes 130,000 or so clones, around 86% of them detected once, and around 1.6% sits in the top ten. Sequencing input: peripheral blood. The chain carries TRBV6-2 or TRBV6-3 and TRBJ1-2; TRBD1 matches 8 bases. This clonotype was obtained from a human donor in a cohort sampled during active COVID-19. In DNA, the CDR3 is TGTGCCAGCAGTTACCCTCGGACAGGGTCTTACGCCTATGGCTACACCTTC. As protein: CASSYPRTGSYAYGYTF.